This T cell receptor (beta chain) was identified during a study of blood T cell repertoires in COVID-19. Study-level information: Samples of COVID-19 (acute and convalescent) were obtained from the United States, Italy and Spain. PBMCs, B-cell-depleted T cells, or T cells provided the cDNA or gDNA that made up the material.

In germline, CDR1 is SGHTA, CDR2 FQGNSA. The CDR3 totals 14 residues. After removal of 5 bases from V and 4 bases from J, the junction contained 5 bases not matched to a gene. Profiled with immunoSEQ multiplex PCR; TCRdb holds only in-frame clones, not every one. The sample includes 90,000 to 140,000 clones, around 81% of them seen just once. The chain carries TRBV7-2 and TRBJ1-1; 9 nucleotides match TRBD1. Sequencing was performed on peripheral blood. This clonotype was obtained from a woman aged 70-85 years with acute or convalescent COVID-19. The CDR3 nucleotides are TGTGCCAGCAGCCTACGGGACAGGGCCACTGAAGCTTTCTTT. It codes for CASSLRDRATEAFF. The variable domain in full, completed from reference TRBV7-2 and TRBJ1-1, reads GAGVSQSPSNKVTEKGKDVELRCDPISGHTALYWYRQSLGQGLEFLIYFQGNSAPDKSGLPSDRFSAERTGGSVSTLTIQRTQQEDSAVYLCASSLRDRATEAFFGQGTRLTVV.